Following are 31 T cell receptor beta chains from one sample sequenced in a study of shared clonotypes between healthy human individuals. Produced via immunoSEQ multiplex PCR; TCRdb's table is partial and in-frame only. The sample yields roughly 2.5 million clones, approximately 94% seen once. The sequenced sample was naive CD4+ T cells sorted from blood. Described subset: CD45RA+ positively selected. The receptors come from a man between 18 and 35 years old in good health.

In DNA form, the CDR3 reads TGCAGTGCTAGTACGGGCCACGAGCAGTACTTC. This encodes CSASTGHEQYF. The V call is TRBV20-1, the J call TRBJ2-7; D gene ambiguous. The CDR3 has 11 residues. Per germline, CDR1 DFQATT and CDR2 SNEGSKA (reference sequence). V lost 3 bases and J lost 5, with 8 bases in between.

The chain employs TRBV11-2 and TRBJ1-5; no clear D. The V gene's germline CDR1 is SGHAT and CDR2 FQNNGV. The length of the CDR3 is 11 residues. V lost 8 bases and J 11 bases, leaving 13 bases between the germline ends. CDR3 in DNA: TGTGCCAGCGGATTAGGTGAAACCCAGCATTTT. As protein: CASGLGETQHF.

V and J are TRBV5-1 and TRBJ2-7; D ambiguous. The V gene lost 2 bases and the J gene lost 0 bases, with 9 bases spanning the gap. CDR1 SGHRS and CDR2 YFSETQ come from the germline V gene. The CDR3 totals 14 residues. The CDR3 sequence: CASSFDVSSYEQYF. For the CDR3, the DNA is TGCGCCAGCAGCTTCGATGTGAGCTCCTACGAGCAGTACTTC.

A remark on this clone: The same CDR3 can be traced to other DNA sequences in this sample. This chain connects TRBV7-2 to TRBJ1-2, with a weak D call TRBD1 (6 bases). From germline, CDR1 is SGHTA and CDR2 FQGNSA. V was cut by 5 bases and J by 5 bases, with 9 bases left in between. The CDR3 runs to 12 residues. CDR3 bases: TGTGCCAGCAGCCCCAGGGGTTATGGCTACACCTTC. Its protein product is CASSPRGYGYTF.

The CDR3 DNA follows: TGTGCCAGCAGGTCCGGACTAGCGGGAAGAGATGAGCAGTTCTTC. Translating gives CASRSGLAGRDEQFF. The chain couples TRBV6-5 to TRBJ2-1; 12 bases align to TRBD2. V was pared by 6 bases and J by 8 bases, with 8 bases of the junction left unmatched. The V gene's germline CDR1 is MNHEY and CDR2 SVGAGI. The CDR3 covers 15 residues.

This rearrangement joins TRBV5-5 to TRBJ2-7; 11 bases are shared with TRBD2. This CDR3 region has 15 residues. Germline trimming cut 5 bases from V and 7 bases from J; bases unmatched to any gene: 11. Per germline, CDR1 SGHKS and CDR2 YYEKEE (reference sequence). CDR3 in amino acids: CASSFASGRLLEQYF. CDR3 nucleotide sequence: TGTGCCAGCAGTTTCGCTAGCGGGAGGCTCCTGGAGCAGTACTTC.

The genes are TRBV29-1 and TRBJ2-5; 8 bases are shared with TRBD1. Unmatched junction bases numbered 5, after V lost 1 base and J lost 4 bases. Germline loops: CDR1 SQVTM, CDR2 ANQGSEA. The length of the CDR3 is 14 residues. The CDR3 loop is CSVEVGTGRETQYF. The CDR3 coding sequence is TGCAGCGTTGAAGTCGGGACAGGAAGAGAGACCCAGTACTTC. The full variable domain, in which reference TRBV29-1 and TRBJ2-5 provide the parts outside the CDR3, is SAVISQKPSRDICQRGTSLTIQCQVDSQVTMMFWYRQQPGQSLTLIATANQGSEATYESGFVIDKFPISRPNLTFSTLTVSNMSPEDSSIYLCSVEVGTGRETQYFGPGTRLLVL.

This clone was seen a single time. The rearrangement joins TRBV28 to TRBJ2-7; 8 bases are a match to TRBD1. The CDR3 runs 14 residues. Trimming cost V 4 bases and J 3 bases; bases outside gene matches: 5. The germline CDR1 and CDR2 sequences are MDHEN and SYDVKM. This CDR3 reads CASSSPGGLYEQYF. For the CDR3, the DNA is TGTGCCAGCAGTTCCCCAGGGGGCCTCTACGAGCAGTACTTC.

Of note for this clone: Distinct nucleotide sequences in the sample also encode this CDR3. This sequence joins TRBV19 and TRBJ2-7; 9 bases match TRBD1. The length of the CDR3 is 14 residues. The junction had 5 bases not matched to a gene; V was cut back by 4 bases and J by 4 bases. Germline CDR1 and CDR2: LNHDA and SQIVND (reference sequence). The CDR3 DNA follows: TGTGCCAGTAGTACGGGACAGGGAGGGTACGAGCAGTACTTC. It is translated as CASSTGQGGYEQYF.

The gene calls are TRBV7-9 and TRBJ2-3; no definite D call. The length of the CDR3 is 16 residues. Trimming took 2 bases from V and 1 from J, leaving 13 bases between them. Germline CDR1 SEHNR, CDR2 FQNEAQ (reference sequence). CDR3 sequence (DNA): TGTGCCAGCAGCTTAAGGAGAGACCGTGGCACAGATACGCAGTATTTT. Translation: CASSLRRDRGTDTQYF.

The V gene is TRBV5-1, the J gene TRBJ1-6; TRBD1 matches at 9 bases. Germline values: CDR1 SGHRS, CDR2 YFSETQ. With 4 bases clipped from V and 9 bases from J, the junction kept 17 bases outside the gene matches. The CDR3 is 18 residues long. CDR3 protein: CASSPQKFGQGSVSPLHF. The CDR3 DNA reads TGCGCCAGCAGCCCACAAAAGTTCGGACAGGGGTCGGTTTCACCCCTCCACTTT.

The rearrangement uses TRBV10-3 and TRBJ1-6, with 7 nucleotides matching TRBD1. This CDR3 spans 14 amino acids. The V segment lost 4 bases and the J segment 8 bases; nucleotides outside the gene matches: 5. Looked up from germline, CDR1 is ENHRY and CDR2 is SYGVKD. CDR3 protein: CAISGQGDYSPLHF. CDR3 nucleotides: TGTGCCATCAGTGGTCAGGGGGATTATTCACCCCTCCACTTT.

The chain couples TRBV5-6 to TRBJ1-5, with 7 bases that match TRBD1. This CDR3 has 15 amino acids. CDR1 and CDR2 (germline): SGHDT, YYEEEE. Unmatched junction bases numbered 6, after V lost 3 bases and J lost 3 bases. CDR3 loop: CASSSTDRPNQPQHF. In nucleotides, the CDR3 is TGTGCCAGCAGCTCCACGGACAGGCCCAATCAGCCCCAGCATTTT.

About this clone: The same CDR3 can be traced to other DNA sequences in this sample. The V call is TRBV11-2, the J call TRBJ1-3; unclear D gene. V shed 8 bases and J shed 1 base, with 15 bases lying between them. Germline CDR1 reads SGHAT; CDR2 reads FQNNGV. This CDR3 has 15 residues. The CDR3 coding sequence is TGTGCCAGCTCCCTGGACGGCCGTTCTGGAAACACCATATATTTT. This encodes CASSLDGRSGNTIYF.

V gene TRBV7-6 combines with J gene TRBJ2-7; the match to TRBD1 covers 7 bases. Germline CDR1 SGHVS, CDR2 FNYEAQ. This CDR3 spans 14 amino acids. After removal of 1 base from V and 3 bases from J, the junction contained 3 bases not matched to a gene. The CDR3, as DNA: TGTGCCAGCAGCTTAGGGGGGACAGACTACGAGCAGTACTTC. This codes for CASSLGGTDYEQYF. The variable domain in full, completed from reference TRBV7-6 and TRBJ2-7, reads GAGVSQSPRYKVTKRGQDVALRCDPISGHVSLYWYRQALGQGPEFLTYFNYEAQQDKSGLPNDRFSAERPEGSISTLTIQRTEQRDSAMYRCASSLGGTDYEQYFGPGTRLTVT.

Concerning this clone itself: Other DNA variants within this sample encode the same CDR3. The V gene is TRBV28, the J gene TRBJ2-7; maybe TRBD2 (5 bases). Trimming removed 5 bases from V and 4 bases from J, with 6 bases in between. Germline CDR1 MDHEN, CDR2 SYDVKM. The CDR3 length is 11 residues. CDR3 region: CASSGGYEQYF. The DNA of the CDR3 is TGTGCCAGCAGTGGCGGGTACGAGCAGTACTTC.

J is TRBJ2-5 and V is TRBV10-3, with TRBD1 matching 7 bases. V gave up 6 bases and J gave up 0 bases; unmatched junction bases: 19. Looked up from germline, CDR1 is ENHRY and CDR2 is SYGVKD. CDR3 length: 19 amino acids. CDR3 sequence reads: CAISQRGQAPRHHQETQYF. CDR3 bases: TGTGCCATCAGCCAAAGGGGGCAGGCCCCACGCCACCACCAAGAGACCCAGTACTTC.

The rearrangement links TRBV15 to TRBJ1-6; TRBD1 aligns across 7 bases. Germline V gives CDR1 LNHNV, CDR2 YYDKDF (reference sequence). Unmatched junction bases numbered 7, after V lost 2 bases and J lost 3 bases. The CDR3 spans 17 residues. The DNA for the CDR3 is TGTGCCACCAGCAGATCCTCCGGGACAGTCTATAATTCACCCCTCCACTTT. It codes for CATSRSSGTVYNSPLHF. The complete variable domain, with remaining parts taken from reference TRBV15 and TRBJ1-6, reads DAMVIQNPRYQVTQFGKPVTLSCSQTLNHNVMYWYQQKSSQAPKLLFHYYDKDFNNEADTPDNFQSRRPNTSFCFLDIRSPGLGDTAMYLCATSRSSGTVYNSPLHFGNGTRLTVT.

The chain recombines TRBV4-1 with TRBJ1-1; no clear D gene. Trimming stripped 4 bases from V and 6 bases from J, with 15 bases between. CDR1 and CDR2 from the germline V gene are MGHRA and YSYEKL. The CDR3 covers 14 residues. In DNA, the CDR3 is TGCGCCAGCAGCCCCCGGGGAGGGAGGGCTGAAGCTTTCTTT. Amino acids: CASSPRGGRAEAFF.

This clone was seen only once. V and J are TRBV9 and TRBJ1-1; no firm D call. The CDR3 extends over 15 amino acids. Trimming cost V 2 bases and J 0 bases, with 11 bases left between them. The germline gives CDR1 SGDLS, CDR2 YYNGEE. CDR3 nucleotide sequence: TGTGCCAGCAGCGTTAGACCCGGGATGAACACTGAAGCTTTCTTT. Translating it yields CASSVRPGMNTEAFF.

The rearrangement links TRBV11-2 to TRBJ2-3; D perhaps matches TRBD2 (7 bases). The CDR3 has 14 amino acids. Per germline, CDR1 SGHAT and CDR2 FQNNGV. Trimming pared 5 bases from V and 6 bases from J, leaving 15 bases between. The CDR3 reads CASSPTGGPDTQYF. DNA of the CDR3: TGTGCCAGCAGCCCCACGGGGGGCCCGGATACGCAGTATTTT.

V gene TRBV10-1 combines with J gene TRBJ2-7; perhaps D is TRBD1 or TRBD2 (5 bases each). The CDR3 has 15 residues. Per the germline V gene, CDR1 is WNHNN and CDR2 is SYGVQD (reference sequence). The V end lost 3 bases, the J end lost 5 bases, and 17 bases lay between the germline ends. CDR3 bases: TGCGCCAGCAGTGATACCCAGGGAGCGGTCGACGAGCAGTACTTC. Translated, it gives CASSDTQGAVDEQYF.

The genes are TRBV6-5 and TRBJ1-5; no clear D gene. V lost 5 bases, J lost 6 bases, and 14 bases lay in between. Germline CDR1 and CDR2: MNHEY and SVGAGI. The CDR3 spans 14 residues. This CDR3 is CASSTDQRSQPQHF. The CDR3 nucleotides read TGTGCCAGCAGTACCGACCAACGCAGTCAGCCCCAGCATTTT.

The V gene is TRBV6-5, the J gene TRBJ2-5; 10 bases fit TRBD1. The germline gives CDR1 MNHEY, CDR2 SVGAGI. Germline trimming cut 5 bases from V and 5 bases from J; bases unmatched to any gene: 5. There are 14 residues in the CDR3. CDR3 amino acids: CASSRQGAQETQYF. The CDR3 coding sequence is TGTGCCAGCAGTAGACAGGGGGCCCAGGAGACCCAGTACTTC.

J is TRBJ2-7 and V is TRBV25-1; D possibly corresponds to TRBD2 (5 bases). CDR1 and CDR2 from the germline V gene are MGHDK and SYGVNS. V gave up 2 bases and J gave up 0 bases, with 11 bases separating them. The CDR3 has 15 amino acids. CDR3 in DNA: TGTGCCAGCAGTGAACCGACGGGGAGCTCCTACGAGCAGTACTTC. Encoded protein: CASSEPTGSSYEQYF.

This clone is a singleton in its sample. This chain connects TRBV6-6 to TRBJ2-6, with 7 bases lining up with TRBD1. This CDR3 is built from 16 residues. Trimming took 4 bases from V and 3 from J; bases not matched to a gene: 6. Per germline, CDR1 MNHNY and CDR2 SVGAGI (reference sequence). CDR3 residues: CASSSTTGVGANVLTF. The CDR3, as DNA: TGTGCCAGCAGTTCCACCACAGGGGTTGGGGCCAACGTCCTGACTTTC.

The chain carries TRBV30 and TRBJ1-1; 7 bases line up with TRBD1. J was trimmed by 1 base and V by 3 bases; bases with no gene match: 5. Per the germline V gene, CDR1 is GTSNPN and CDR2 is SVGIG (reference sequence). This CDR3 has 14 residues. This chain's CDR3 is CAWSMDRTNTEAFF. In DNA, the CDR3 is TGTGCCTGGAGCATGGACAGGACGAACACTGAAGCTTTCTTT.

As to this clone: In the same sample, other DNA sequences code for this CDR3. CDR3: CASSLWTGNQPQHF. The CDR3 bases are TGTGCCAGCAGCTTGTGGACAGGCAATCAGCCCCAGCATTTT. The genes are TRBV5-6 and TRBJ1-5; possibly TRBD1 for D (6 bases). Trimming pared 1 base from V and 2 bases from J, leaving 7 bases between. The CDR3 contains 14 residues. CDR1 and CDR2 (germline): SGHDT, YYEEEE. Using reference TRBV5-6 and TRBJ1-5 for the parts outside the CDR3, the full variable domain is DAGVTQSPTHLIKTRGQQVTLRCSPKSGHDTVSWYQQALGQGPQFIFQYYEEEERQRGNFPDRFSGHQFPNYSSELNVNALLLGDSALYLCASSLWTGNQPQHFGDGTRLSIL.

The V call is TRBV9, the J call TRBJ2-3; D ambiguous. Trimming left V 0 bases short and J 0 bases short, with 8 bases between. The CDR3 totals 15 residues. Germline CDR1 SGDLS, CDR2 YYNGEE. In DNA form, the CDR3 reads TGTGCCAGCAGCGTAGGGGTGGTTAGCACAGATACGCAGTATTTT. It is translated as CASSVGVVSTDTQYF.

The chain employs TRBV7-9 and TRBJ2-5; no clear D. This CDR3 contains 14 residues. Trimming took 1 base from V and 5 from J, leaving 11 bases between them. Germline V CDR1 and CDR2: SEHNR, FQNEAQ (reference sequence). CDR3 DNA sequence: TGTGCCAGCAGCTTAGTGTCGAATAGGGAGACCCAGTACTTC. Translating it yields CASSLVSNRETQYF.

The table lists this clone with a count of one. The chain uses TRBV10-2 and TRBJ2-3; D might be TRBD2 (6 bases). Trimming removed 9 bases from V and 4 bases from J, with 17 bases in between. The CDR3 consists of 14 residues. In germline, CDR1 is WSHSY, CDR2 SAAADI. CDR3 region: CASSSAGSPDTQYF. The CDR3, as DNA: TGCGCCAGTTCTAGCGCTGGAAGCCCAGATACGCAGTATTTT.